This T cell receptor beta chain was recovered during a study of cytomegalovirus exposure and HLA in healthy donors. Study-wide background: Out of about 170 million T cells, an earlier analysis found 117 million unique TCR beta sequences in total. Regarding the study as a whole: The productive fraction for most TCR beta V segments was about 87% or about 30% in an earlier analysis. Sequences of the TCR beta chain were said to predict the HLA-A and HLA-B alleles of most subjects accurately. Cytomegalovirus-associated status was assigned to 164 TCR beta chains.

Concerning this clone: The antigen remains undetermined. The sample carries other DNA sequences with the same CDR3.

Trimming shortened V by 3 bases and J by 0 bases, and 6 bases separated the two germline ends. Germline V lookup: CDR1 SNHLY, CDR2 FYNNEI. CDR3 length equals 15 residues. Use of 60 Vbeta and 13 Jbeta primers characterized the PCR. Data came from immunoSEQ multiplex PCR; TCRdb stores just in-frame clones and leaves some out. This table has 120,000 to 150,000 clones, more than 70% appearing once. V gene TRBV2 combines with J gene TRBJ1-6, with D unresolved. The origin of this receptor is a male donor in good health and CMV-seropositive. Sequencing input: PBMCs. In DNA, the CDR3 is TGTGCCAGCAGTGAGGAGAGCTCCTATAATTCACCCCTCCACTTT. As protein: CASSEESSYNSPLHF. Complete variable domain (other parts from reference TRBV2 and TRBJ1-6): EPEVTQTPSHQVTQMGQEVILRCVPISNHLYFYWYRQILGQKVEFLVSFYNNEISEKSEIFDDQFSVERPDGSNFTLKIRSTKLEDSAMYFCASSEESSYNSPLHFGNGTRLTVT.